This T cell receptor beta chain came from a study of T cells in Graves' hyperthyroidism and ophthalmopathy. The study, taken as a whole, reports: Researchers found most expanded thyroid clonotypes above 0.001 in blood as well.

About this clonotype: Its antigen is unknown.

The investigators amplified TCR beta CDR3 regions from RNA transcripts. Primed by the HTBI set, a first-round RT-PCR was run on the TCR CDR3. TCRdb ran MiXCR on the multiplex PCR reads and lists one entry per CDR3 protein. The table records over 200,000 distinct CDR3 sequences, roughly a sixth of them present only once. The source material was blood. The TCR comes from a man aged 50-59 years with Graves' hyperthyroidism.

Here the CDR3 DNA reads TGTGCCAGCAGGAAAAGCGGGAGCTCCTACAATGAGCAGTTCTTC. Encoded protein: CASRKSGSSYNEQFF. The chain employs TRBV27 and TRBJ2-1, with 8 nucleotides matching TRBD2. This CDR3 spans 15 amino acids. J gave up 0 bases and V 6 bases, and 4 bases lay outside the gene matches. CDR1 is MNHEY and CDR2 is SMNVEV in the germline V gene (reference sequence).